The rows below give T cell receptor beta chains drawn from one sample of a study of radiation and T cells in renal cell carcinoma. Assay: immunoSEQ multiplex PCR; the TCRdb copy retains only in-frame clones and omits some. The sample carries about 150,000 clones, 88% recorded once. Sample: blood, taken from a patient whose treatment included radiotherapy and nephrectomy. The receptors were sampled from a woman between 65 and 79 years old with renal cell carcinoma. Both conserved end residues are part of each CDR3. The order of the fields is clone size, J gene, V gene, CDR3 protein. Size values are once, few and many counts, or a class for expanded clones, and some rows have none.

abundance: .
j_gene: TRBJ1-2
v_gene: TRBV7-9
CDR3aa: CASSFGQGTNGYTF

abundance: .
j_gene: TRBJ2-3
v_gene: TRBV30
CDR3aa: CAWGLSTDTQYF

abundance: .
j_gene: TRBJ2-2
v_gene: TRBV5-1
CDR3aa: CASNRLGGTGELFF

abundance: .
j_gene: TRBJ1-3
v_gene: TRBV19
CDR3aa: CASRLQPGNTIYF

abundance: .
j_gene: TRBJ2-7
v_gene: TRBV18
CDR3aa: CASSPGWEQYF

abundance: .
j_gene: TRBJ2-2
v_gene: TRBV27
CDR3aa: CASSGYRDYTGELFF

abundance: .
j_gene: TRBJ2-7
v_gene: TRBV13
CDR3aa: CASSLADRGSYEQYF

abundance: .
j_gene: TRBJ2-1
v_gene: TRBV27
CDR3aa: CASTWTSGGARYNEQFF

abundance: .
j_gene: TRBJ1-6
v_gene: TRBV7-2
CDR3aa: CASSTQGGLASPLHF

abundance: .
j_gene: TRBJ1-1
v_gene: TRBV19
CDR3aa: CASGLFMNTEAFF

abundance: .
j_gene: TRBJ1-6
v_gene: TRBV28
CDR3aa: CASSLRQGRNSPLHF

abundance: .
j_gene: TRBJ2-5
v_gene: TRBV13
CDR3aa: CASSILAGAQETQYF

abundance: once
j_gene: TRBJ2-5
v_gene: TRBV9
CDR3aa: CASSVHAGLETQYF

abundance: .
j_gene: TRBJ2-7
v_gene: TRBV5-4
CDR3aa: CASSLYSGGPGEQYF

abundance: .
j_gene: TRBJ1-5
v_gene: TRBV6-5
CDR3aa: CASTWRDRDQPQHF

abundance: .
j_gene: TRBJ1-5
v_gene: TRBV4-2
CDR3aa: CASSQAGGFGNQPQHF

abundance: few
j_gene: TRBJ1-5
v_gene: TRBV19
CDR3aa: CASRSRGGASAQPQHF

abundance: .
j_gene: TRBJ2-1
v_gene: TRBV7-6
CDR3aa: CASSYQGGLEDEQFF

abundance: .
j_gene: TRBJ1-2
v_gene: TRBV28
CDR3aa: CASSWRAGLYGYTF

abundance: .
j_gene: TRBJ2-7
v_gene: TRBV28
CDR3aa: CASKEGPQPYF

abundance: .
j_gene: TRBJ1-6
v_gene: TRBV27
CDR3aa: CASSQGTLLSSPLHF

abundance: .
j_gene: TRBJ2-1
v_gene: TRBV9
CDR3aa: CASSLQGGNEQFF

abundance: .
j_gene: TRBJ2-1
v_gene: TRBV4-3
CDR3aa: CASSRGQINEQFF

abundance: .
j_gene: TRBJ2-1
v_gene: TRBV6-5
CDR3aa: CASSRTSGAYNEQFF

abundance: .
j_gene: TRBJ2-7
v_gene: TRBV2
CDR3aa: CASRQGGDEQYF

abundance: .
j_gene: TRBJ1-1
v_gene: TRBV7-2
CDR3aa: CASSPTAQVWNTEAFF

abundance: .
j_gene: TRBJ2-3
v_gene: TRBV4-2
CDR3aa: CASSQAPLGPDTQYF

abundance: .
j_gene: TRBJ1-1
v_gene: TRBV28
CDR3aa: CASSLRQGYAEAFF

abundance: once
j_gene: TRBJ2-7
v_gene: TRBV2
CDR3aa: CASTEAAGISYEQYF

abundance: few
j_gene: TRBJ1-1
v_gene: TRBV7-6
CDR3aa: CASSLGSGPMNTEAFF

abundance: few
j_gene: TRBJ2-7
v_gene: TRBV30
CDR3aa: CASLRGPGYEQYF

abundance: .
j_gene: TRBJ2-7
v_gene: TRBV7-9
CDR3aa: CASSLAGPYEQYF

abundance: .
j_gene: TRBJ1-6
v_gene: TRBV6-1
CDR3aa: CASRPTPKYNSPLHF

abundance: .
j_gene: TRBJ1-1
v_gene: TRBV7-9
CDR3aa: CASSLTGLMNTEAFF

abundance: .
j_gene: TRBJ1-1
v_gene: TRBV27
CDR3aa: CASRGTGNTEAFF

abundance: .
j_gene: TRBJ2-7
v_gene: TRBV6-4
CDR3aa: CAGTGPSYEQYF

abundance: .
j_gene: TRBJ1-5
v_gene: TRBV19
CDR3aa: CASSAGQGNNQPQHF

abundance: few
j_gene: TRBJ1-1
v_gene: TRBV25-1
CDR3aa: CASSDRGVDTEAFF

abundance: once
j_gene: TRBJ1-5
v_gene: TRBV5-6
CDR3aa: CASSFWTGTSNQPQHF